The next 23 T cell receptor beta chains were all read from a single sample in a study of beta chain features in type 1 diabetes listed by TCRdb under 2018. Library preparation employed the immunoSEQ multiplex PCR assay. All of the isolated RNA was reverse transcribed with the High Capacity cDNA Reverse Transcription Kit, so expressed TCRB transcripts were sequenced. The table comes from immuneACCESS by way of TCRdb, which keeps in-frame sequences with V and J called. Part of the clones is missing from these tables; in studies checked, under half for an unresolved V gene and the rest for unknown reasons. The table for this sample lists about 260,000 clones; approximately 25% of them were counted only once. The ten largest clones capture roughly 0.011% of the sample. No antigens are known for them. Study-level results and caveats: A moderate but significant shortening of TCRB CDR3 length was observed in type 1 diabetes patients in all four CD4+ subsets.

Sequenced sample: naive CD4+ T cells from blood. This sample's cell subset or site label indicates: true naive CD4+ T cells. These receptor sequences come from a woman in her 30s with type 1 diabetes.

This clone has just a few counts. The chain recombines TRBV27 with TRBJ1-2; D ambiguous. The CDR3 has 11 residues. In germline, CDR1 is MNHEY, CDR2 SMNVEV (reference sequence). Trimming left V 4 bases short and J 8 bases short, with 8 bases between. The CDR3 loop is CASSSRGGYTF. The CDR3 DNA reads as TGTGCCAGCAGTTCCCGGGGAGGCTACACCTTC.

The chain has TRBV23-1 and TRBJ2-7, with no clear D. TRBV23-1 is reported as an ORF; its role is uncertain. The CDR3 totals 13 residues. The V and J ends lost 0 bases and 2 bases respectively, with 5 bases between them. The CDR3 bases are TGCGCCAGCAGTCAATCGAGCCCCTACGAGCAGTACTTC. Its protein is CASSQSSPYEQYF.

This clone occurred a few times. V gene TRBV29-1 combines with J gene TRBJ2-3; 9 positions agree with TRBD2. Germline CDR1 is SQVTM and CDR2 is ANQGSEA. J was trimmed by 0 bases and V by 3 bases; bases with no gene match: 1. The CDR3 length is 14 residues. This CDR3 reads CSVEAGGSTDTQYF. Here the CDR3 DNA reads TGCAGCGTTGAGGCGGGAGGGAGCACAGATACGCAGTATTTT.

The V gene is TRBV9, the J gene TRBJ2-5; possible D gene TRBD2, 6 bases. CDR1 and CDR2 from the germline V gene are SGDLS and YYNGEE. This CDR3 contains 14 residues. V dropped 2 bases and J dropped 0 bases, with 8 bases sitting between them. The DNA for the CDR3 is TGTGCCAGCAGCGTTGGACTACACCAAGAGACCCAGTACTTC. This encodes CASSVGLHQETQYF.

This clone has more than one count but fewer than ten. The rearrangement uses TRBV4-1 and TRBJ1-2; no firm D call. The germline V gene has CDR1 MGHRA and CDR2 YSYEKL. The CDR3 loop spans 13 amino acids. V shed 1 base and J shed 8 bases, with 11 bases lying between them. The CDR3 sequence is CASSQAGLSGYTF. DNA for the CDR3: TGCGCCAGCAGCCAAGCGGGGTTGAGCGGCTACACCTTC.

The chain has TRBV18 and TRBJ1-2; 7 bases line up with TRBD1. From germline, CDR1 is KGHSH and CDR2 LQKENI. Trimming removed 3 bases from V and 2 bases from J; junction bases left unmatched: 3. CDR3 size: 14 residues. CDR3 loop: CASSPGQENYGYTF. DNA for the CDR3: TGTGCCAGCTCACCCGGACAGGAGAACTATGGCTACACCTTC.

The chain combines TRBV4-2 with TRBJ1-2; D is possibly TRBD1 (5 bases). CDR3 size: 18 residues. Per germline, CDR1 LGHNA and CDR2 YNFKEQ. Trimming took 0 bases from V and 8 from J, leaving 25 bases between them. Here the CDR3 reads CASSQDRWRGLWEEGYTF. As DNA, the CDR3 is TGTGCCAGCAGCCAAGATAGGTGGAGGGGACTATGGGAGGAGGGCTACACCTTC.

The V gene is TRBV5-4, the J gene TRBJ2-5; D is unresolved. Per the germline V gene, CDR1 is SGHNT and CDR2 is YYREEE (reference sequence). V lost 9 bases to trimming and J lost 5 bases, with 14 bases between them. CDR3 size: 12 residues. CDR3 in DNA: TGTGCCACTTCCCCAGTCTCGGAGACCCAGTACTTC. It yields the protein CATSPVSETQYF.

There are a few counts of this clone. The chain recombines TRBV6-5 with TRBJ1-2, with a weak D call TRBD1 (5 bases). Germline CDR1 reads MNHEY; CDR2 reads SVGAGI. Deletions cut 2 bases from V and 4 bases from J, with 11 bases between. There are 14 residues in the CDR3. CDR3 nucleotides: TGTGCCAGCAGTTACGGGACTGAGAGCTATGGCTACACCTTC. Its translation: CASSYGTESYGYTF.

The DNA for the CDR3 is TGTGCCACCATGGGGACAGGGACGAACACTGAAGCTTTCTTT. Protein product: CATMGTGTNTEAFF. The V and J genes are TRBV10-3 and TRBJ1-1, with 9 bases matching TRBD1. The junction had 7 bases not matched to a gene; V was cut back by 10 bases and J by 1 base. The CDR3 contains 14 residues. Looked up from germline, CDR1 is ENHRY and CDR2 is SYGVKD.

This sequence joins TRBV20-1 and TRBJ2-5; D ambiguous. V was clipped by 6 bases and J by 7 bases, with 9 bases between them. The length of the CDR3 is 10 residues. In germline, CDR1 is DFQATT, CDR2 SNEGSKA (reference sequence). The CDR3 nucleotides are TGCAGTGCCCACGGGTTGACCCAGTACTTC. Its translation: CSAHGLTQYF.

As DNA, the CDR3 is TGTGCCTGGACCGCCCTAACAGTCAACACTGAAGCTTTCTTT. The encoded protein is CAWTALTVNTEAFF. The chain carries TRBV30 and TRBJ1-1; D remains unclear. Germline CDR1 and CDR2: GTSNPN and SVGIG (reference sequence). The CDR3 has 14 residues. Trimming stripped 4 bases from V and 2 bases from J, with 14 bases between.

The CDR3 loop is CASSRQGFGQPQHF. The CDR3 coding sequence is TGTGCCAGCAGCCGACAGGGTTTCGGTCAGCCCCAGCATTTT. The V call is TRBV6-5, the J call TRBJ1-5; 7 nucleotides agree with TRBD1. The CDR3 sequence is 14 residues long. Per the germline V gene, CDR1 is MNHEY and CDR2 is SVGAGI. V was pared by 6 bases and J by 6 bases, with 8 bases of the junction left unmatched.

The V gene is TRBV2, the J gene TRBJ2-1; the D is unclear. The CDR3 contains 12 residues. V was cut by 6 bases and J by 4 bases, with 7 bases left in between. Germline V gene lookup returns CDR1 SNHLY and CDR2 FYNNEI. The CDR3 loop reads CASSEMYNEQFF. DNA of the CDR3: TGTGCCAGCAGCGAGATGTACAATGAGCAGTTCTTC.

This clone was counted a few times. The rearrangement links TRBV30 to TRBJ2-7; D is perhaps TRBD2 (5 bases). Germline V gives CDR1 GTSNPN, CDR2 SVGIG (reference sequence). The CDR3 loop spans 15 amino acids. The ends were cut back, 6 bases at V and 0 bases at J, with 18 bases in the middle. The CDR3 protein is CACKHQPGNSYEQYF. DNA of the CDR3: TGTGCCTGTAAACATCAGCCGGGAAACTCCTACGAGCAGTACTTC.

The V call is TRBV7-2, the J call TRBJ1-2; 7 bases are shared with TRBD1. Per the germline V gene, CDR1 is SGHTA and CDR2 is FQGNSA. V lost 5 bases, J lost 2 bases, and 5 bases stayed unmatched. The CDR3 spans 14 residues. DNA of the CDR3: TGTGCCAGCAGCACCCAGACAGGGAACTATGGCTACACCTTC. Translation: CASSTQTGNYGYTF.

This clone was seen a handful of times. The chain recombines TRBV2 with TRBJ1-2; TRBD1 agrees at 8 bases. This CDR3 has 14 amino acids. Trimming cost V 8 bases and J 5 bases; bases outside gene matches: 10. Germline CDR1 SNHLY, CDR2 FYNNEI. The chain's CDR3 is CASGSQGAPYGYTF. In DNA, the CDR3 is TGTGCCAGCGGGTCTCAGGGGGCCCCATATGGCTACACCTTC.

The table lists this clone with a few counts. The DNA for the CDR3 is TGCGCCAGCAGCTTGACGGCAGGGGCTAACTATGGCTACACCTTC. It yields the protein CASSLTAGANYGYTF. J is TRBJ1-2 and V is TRBV5-1, with D possibly matching TRBD1 (6 bases). V lost 1 base and J 0 bases, leaving 10 bases between the germline ends. Germline assignment: CDR1 SGHRS and CDR2 YFSETQ. This CDR3 is 15 amino acids long.

In its sample, this clone was seen a few times. The chain recombines TRBV7-4 with TRBJ2-1, with 7 bases that match TRBD2. This CDR3 spans 18 amino acids. Germline V gene sequence: CDR1 SGHVT, CDR2 SQSDAQ. Germline trimming cut 5 bases from V and 4 bases from J; bases unmatched to any gene: 17. CDR3 bases: TGTGCCAGCAGCCTAGGACCGCTACTAGCGCACCCTTACAATGAGCAGTTCTTC. Translation gives CASSLGPLLAHPYNEQFF.

The chain has TRBV18 and TRBJ2-6; no firm D call. V was shortened by 2 bases and J by 1 base, with 3 bases between the two germline ends. The CDR3 spans 14 residues. Germline loops: CDR1 KGHSH, CDR2 LQKENI. The CDR3 nucleotides are TGTGCCAGCTCACCATATTCTGGGGCCAACGTCCTGACTTTC. It specifies CASSPYSGANVLTF.

The chain couples TRBV28 to TRBJ2-2; D gene ambiguous. V dropped 6 bases and J dropped 0 bases, with 11 bases sitting between them. This CDR3 contains 15 residues. From germline, CDR1 is MDHEN and CDR2 SYDVKM. This CDR3 is CASSPKSANTGELFF. DNA for the CDR3: TGTGCCAGCAGCCCCAAGAGCGCGAACACCGGGGAGCTGTTTTTT.

This clone appeared once. The chain employs TRBV5-1 and TRBJ2-7; D is perhaps TRBD2 (6 bases). The CDR3 has 14 residues. Trimming shortened V by 2 bases and J by 2 bases, and 11 bases separated the two germline ends. CDR1 is SGHRS and CDR2 is YFSETQ in the germline V gene. CDR3 DNA: TGCGCCAGCAGCTTCTCTAGCGTTGCCTACGAGCAGTACTTC. It specifies CASSFSSVAYEQYF. The full variable domain, its missing parts supplied by reference TRBV5-1 and TRBJ2-7, is KAGVTQTPRYLIKTRGQQVTLSCSPISGHRSVSWYQQTPGQGLQFLFEYFSETQRNKGNFPGRFSGRQFSNSRSEMNVSTLELGDSALYLCASSFSSVAYEQYFGPGTRLTVT.

The gene calls are TRBV2 and TRBJ1-2, with TRBD1 matching 8 bases. This CDR3 is built from 14 residues. CDR1 is SNHLY and CDR2 is FYNNEI in the germline V gene. J lost 4 bases, V lost 3 bases, and 4 bases had no gene match. CDR3 region: CASSEAGTGYGYTF. As DNA, the CDR3 is TGTGCCAGCAGTGAGGCCGGGACAGGCTATGGCTACACCTTC. The full variable domain, with the rest looked up from reference TRBV2 and TRBJ1-2, is EPEVTQTPSHQVTQMGQEVILRCVPISNHLYFYWYRQILGQKVEFLVSFYNNEISEKSEIFDDQFSVERPDGSNFTLKIRSTKLEDSAMYFCASSEAGTGYGYTFGSGTRLTVV.